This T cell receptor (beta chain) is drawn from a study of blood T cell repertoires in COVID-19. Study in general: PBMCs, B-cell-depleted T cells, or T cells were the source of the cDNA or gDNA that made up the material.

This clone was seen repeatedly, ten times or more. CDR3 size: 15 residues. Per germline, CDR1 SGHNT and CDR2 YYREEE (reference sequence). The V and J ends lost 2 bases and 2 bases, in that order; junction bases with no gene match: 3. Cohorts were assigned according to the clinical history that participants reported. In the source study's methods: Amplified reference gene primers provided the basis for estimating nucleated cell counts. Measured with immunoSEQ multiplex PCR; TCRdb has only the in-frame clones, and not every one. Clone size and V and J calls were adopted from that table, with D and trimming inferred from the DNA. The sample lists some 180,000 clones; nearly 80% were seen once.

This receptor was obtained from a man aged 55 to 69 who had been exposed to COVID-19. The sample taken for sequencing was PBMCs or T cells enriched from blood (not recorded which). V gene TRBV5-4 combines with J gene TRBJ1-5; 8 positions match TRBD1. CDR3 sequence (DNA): TGTGCCAGCAGCTTACAGGGGGTGGGCAATCAGCCCCAGCATTTT. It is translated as CASSLQGVGNQPQHF.